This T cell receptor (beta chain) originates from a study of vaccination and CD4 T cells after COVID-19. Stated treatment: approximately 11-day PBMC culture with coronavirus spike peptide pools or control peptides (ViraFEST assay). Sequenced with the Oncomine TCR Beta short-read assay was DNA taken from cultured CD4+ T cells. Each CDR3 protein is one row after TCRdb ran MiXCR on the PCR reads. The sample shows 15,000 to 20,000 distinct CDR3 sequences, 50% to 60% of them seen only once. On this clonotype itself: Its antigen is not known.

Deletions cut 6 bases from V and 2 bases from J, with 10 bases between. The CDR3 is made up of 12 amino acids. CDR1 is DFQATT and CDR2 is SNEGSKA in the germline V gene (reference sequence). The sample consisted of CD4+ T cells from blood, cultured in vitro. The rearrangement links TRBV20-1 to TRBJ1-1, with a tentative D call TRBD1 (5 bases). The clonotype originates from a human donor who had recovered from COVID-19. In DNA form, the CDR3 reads TGCAGTGCAAGACAGCTTAACACTGAAGCTTTCTTT. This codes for CSARQLNTEAFF.